Below are 18 T cell receptor beta chains sequenced from a single sample in a study of T cell changes during pregnancy in multiple sclerosis. TCRdb keeps only in-frame clones here, not all; method: immunoSEQ multiplex PCR. The top ten hold about 5.9% of the sample, which has almost 20,000 clones, 80% to 90% seen once. The sample consisted of CD8+ T cells from peripheral blood mononuclear cells, taken in the third trimester of pregnancy. Every receptor here comes from a female donor in good health, enrolled as a control in a pregnancy study.

This chain connects TRBV7-9 to TRBJ2-6; D unclear. The V gene lost 1 base and the J gene lost 3 bases, with 7 bases spanning the gap. This CDR3 spans 15 amino acids. CDR1 and CDR2 from the germline V gene are SEHNR and FQNEAQ (reference sequence). The CDR3 loop is CASSLDHGGANVLTF. In DNA form, the CDR3 reads TGTGCCAGCAGCTTAGATCACGGTGGGGCCAACGTCCTGACTTTC.

The rearrangement uses TRBV11-2 and TRBJ1-4; 10 bases are shared with TRBD1. The CDR3 consists of 15 residues. V shed 4 bases, J shed 5 bases, and the junction held 4 bases outside the gene matches. The germline V gene has CDR1 SGHAT and CDR2 FQNNGV. The CDR3 reads CASSSRTGGNEKLFF. The CDR3 coding sequence is TGTGCCAGCAGCTCCCGGACAGGGGGAAATGAAAAACTGTTTTTT. The full variable domain, its missing parts supplied by reference TRBV11-2 and TRBJ1-4, is EAGVAQSPRYKIIEKRQSVAFWCNPISGHATLYWYQQILGQGPKLLIQFQNNGVVDDSQLPKDRFSAERLKGVDSTLKIQPAKLEDSAVYLCASSSRTGGNEKLFFGSGTQLSVL.

The chain recombines TRBV11-1 with TRBJ2-3; D ambiguous. The CDR3 spans 14 residues. Trimming removed 1 base at V and 2 bases at J, with 7 bases between. Germline V gene data show CDR1 as SGHAT and CDR2 as FQDESV (reference sequence). The chain's CDR3 is CASSLGASTDTQYF. The DNA of the CDR3 is TGTGCCAGCAGCTTAGGGGCCTCCACAGATACGCAGTATTTT.

This chain joins TRBV9 and TRBJ2-7, with a tentative D call TRBD2 (5 bases). From germline, CDR1 is SGDLS and CDR2 YYNGEE. V lost 1 base and J lost 1, with 6 bases in between. This CDR3 spans 13 amino acids. The CDR3 DNA is TGTGCCAGCAGCGTAACGGGGTCCTACGAGCAGTACTTC. The encoded protein is CASSVTGSYEQYF.

In this sample, this clone turned up once. V and J are TRBV5-6 and TRBJ1-2; 9 bases map to TRBD1. This CDR3 has 14 residues. The ends lost 4 bases at V and 4 bases at J; junction bases unmatched: 5. Germline V gene sequence: CDR1 SGHDT, CDR2 YYEEEE. The DNA for the CDR3 is TGTGCCAGCAGCACGGGACAGGGTACCTATGGCTACACCTTC. The encoded protein is CASSTGQGTYGYTF. The variable domain in full, completed from reference TRBV5-6 and TRBJ1-2, reads DAGVTQSPTHLIKTRGQQVTLRCSPKSGHDTVSWYQQALGQGPQFIFQYYEEEERQRGNFPDRFSGHQFPNYSSELNVNALLLGDSALYLCASSTGQGTYGYTFGSGTRLTVV.

The chain has TRBV5-3 and TRBJ1-5, with 12 bases matching TRBD1. TRBV5-3 is an open reading frame, and its role is uncertain. The CDR3 length is 18 residues. V shed 9 bases, J shed 1 base, and the junction held 14 bases outside the gene matches. The CDR3 DNA sequence: TGTGCCAACAGAACCGGGACAGGGGGCTCGGAGAGCAATCAGCCCCAGCATTTT. This gives the protein CANRTGTGGSESNQPQHF.

The chain links TRBV11-2 to TRBJ1-1, with unresolved D. Per germline, CDR1 SGHAT and CDR2 FQNNGV. This CDR3 is 14 amino acids long. V was cut by 0 bases and J by 1 base, with 6 bases left in between. The CDR3 is CASSLEGRNTEAFF. CDR3 bases: TGTGCCAGCAGCTTAGAAGGGAGGAACACTGAAGCTTTCTTT.

The rearrangement joins TRBV4-2 to TRBJ2-1; D not certain. V lost 1 base and J lost 6, with 7 bases in between. Germline CDR1 LGHNA, CDR2 YNFKEQ. CDR3 length: 13 amino acids. CDR3 in amino acids: CASSQGRINEQFF. The CDR3 DNA sequence: TGTGCCAGCAGCCAAGGCAGGATCAATGAGCAGTTCTTC.

The CDR3 loop is CAWSDREAFF. The CDR3 DNA reads TGTGCCTGGAGTGACAGGGAAGCTTTCTTT. This sequence joins TRBV30 and TRBJ1-1, with D perhaps TRBD1 (5 bases). Germline V CDR1 and CDR2: GTSNPN, SVGIG (reference sequence). V dropped 1 base and J dropped 8 bases, with 5 bases sitting between them. The CDR3 loop spans 10 amino acids.

DNA of the CDR3: TGTGCCAGCAAACCCCTAGAATCCGAATCGAGGAGCAATGAGCAGTTCTTC. Its translation: CASKPLESESRSNEQFF. The chain joins TRBV7-9 to TRBJ2-1, with D uncertain. CDR3 size: 17 residues. Trimming shortened V by 7 bases and J by 6 bases, and 25 bases separated the two germline ends. CDR1 is SEHNR, CDR2 FQNEAQ, per germline (reference sequence).

This chain joins TRBV5-6 and TRBJ1-2; TRBD1 might be the D (5 bases). V was shortened by 0 bases and J by 8 bases, with 14 bases between the two germline ends. Germline CDR1 reads SGHDT; CDR2 reads YYEEEE. This CDR3 region has 14 residues. The CDR3 loop is CASSLEGNQEGYTF. The CDR3 DNA is TGTGCCAGCAGCTTGGAGGGGAACCAAGAGGGCTACACCTTC.

The chain joins TRBV27 to TRBJ2-7; a possible D gene is TRBD1 (6 bases). V was clipped by 8 bases and J by 4 bases, with 15 bases between them. Germline V lookup: CDR1 MNHEY, CDR2 SMNVEV (reference sequence). The CDR3 length is 13 residues. The CDR3 DNA sequence: TGTGCCAGCGGATGGACAGCGGAATACGAGCAGTACTTC. Translation: CASGWTAEYEQYF.

The chain links TRBV4-3 to TRBJ2-3, with 7 bases that match TRBD2. V lost 1 base, J lost 6 bases, and 7 bases stayed unmatched. Germline-derived CDR1 and CDR2 are LGHNA and YSLEER. The CDR3 sequence is 15 residues long. This CDR3 is CASSQGINGGDTQYF. The CDR3 DNA follows: TGCGCCAGCAGCCAAGGCATTAACGGGGGGGATACGCAGTATTTT.

By frequency in the sample, this clone is medium-sized (0.01 to 0.1%). The rearrangement links TRBV9 to TRBJ1-1; 7 positions match TRBD1. Germline trimming cut 4 bases from V and 4 bases from J; bases unmatched to any gene: 10. CDR1 is SGDLS, CDR2 YYNGEE, per germline. This CDR3 is built from 15 residues. CDR3 amino acids: CASSPRDSPSTEAFF. CDR3 sequence (DNA): TGTGCCAGCAGCCCGCGGGACAGTCCCTCCACTGAAGCTTTCTTT.

The chain carries TRBV29-1 and TRBJ1-2, with D perhaps TRBD1 (5 bases). Germline V CDR1 and CDR2: SQVTM, ANQGSEA. The V end lost 3 bases, the J end lost 6 bases, and 14 bases lay between the germline ends. The CDR3 runs to 13 residues. The chain's CDR3 is CSVEGRVLDGYTF. The CDR3 nucleotides read TGCAGCGTTGAGGGCAGGGTACTGGATGGCTACACCTTC.

This chain connects TRBV16 to TRBJ2-1; 8 bases match TRBD1. Germline CDR1 reads KGHSY; CDR2 reads FQNENV. The V segment lost 1 base and the J segment 4 bases; nucleotides outside the gene matches: 6. The length of the CDR3 is 16 residues. The CDR3 reads CASSQYRDRPYNEQFF. CDR3 DNA sequence: TGTGCCAGCAGCCAATACCGGGACAGGCCTTACAATGAGCAGTTCTTC.

The chain carries TRBV6-5 and TRBJ1-6; D is possibly TRBD1 (5 bases). The CDR3 is 13 amino acids. V lost 6 bases, J lost 11 bases, and 14 bases lay in between. Germline V lookup: CDR1 MNHEY, CDR2 SVGAGI. The CDR3 DNA reads as TGTGCCAGCAGAAAACAGGATTCTGCACCCCTCCACTTT. This gives the protein CASRKQDSAPLHF.

The rearrangement joins TRBV27 to TRBJ2-1, with 8 positions matching TRBD2. Germline loops: CDR1 MNHEY, CDR2 SMNVEV (reference sequence). Trimming removed 6 bases from V and 4 bases from J; junction bases left unmatched: 8. CDR3 size: 15 residues. The CDR3 region is CASSRAGDDYNEQFF. The CDR3 DNA reads as TGTGCCAGCAGCCGAGCGGGGGACGATTACAATGAGCAGTTCTTC.